This T cell receptor (beta chain) emerged from a study of blood T cell repertoires in COVID-19. V lost 5 bases to trimming and J lost 8 bases, with 15 bases between them. CDR3 length equals 13 residues. Germline V CDR1 and CDR2: MNHEY, SVGAGI. Here immunoSEQ multiplex PCR was the method, and the copy in TCRdb shows in-frame clones only, minus some. This table has 200,000 to 250,000 clones, roughly nine tenths appearing once. What was sequenced was peripheral blood. The sequence was collected from a man aged 60 to 75 with acute or convalescent COVID-19. The rearrangement links TRBV6-5 to TRBJ1-2; D gene uncertain. The CDR3 DNA sequence: TGTGCCAGCAGTACCCGGGAGCCGTGGGGCTACACCTTC. Its protein product is CASSTREPWGYTF.